This record covers a single T cell receptor beta chain. Unique molecular identifiers tagged the TCRbeta library. TCRdb analysed the PCR reads with MiXCR anew, one entry per CDR3 protein. The profile covers roughly 300,000 distinct CDR3 sequences, with nearly 10% appearing a single time and roughly 9.1% taken by the ten largest. This entry is derived from a study of T-cell reconstitution after alpha-beta-depleted transplantation in children. This CDR3 has 15 amino acids. Germline CDR1 is SGHKS and CDR2 is YYEKEE (reference sequence). The V gene end was trimmed by 4 bases and the J gene end by 5 bases; junction bases not matched to a gene: 4.

The genes are TRBV5-5 and TRBJ2-2; 11 bases map to TRBD2. The receptor comes from a human donor who donated a stem cell graft to a child with SCID. The sample consisted of PBMCs from the stem cell graft donor, taken from the stem cell graft. The CDR3 loop reads CASSASGGFTGELFF. The CDR3 DNA follows: TGTGCCAGCAGCGCTAGCGGGGGGTTTACCGGGGAGCTGTTTTTT.